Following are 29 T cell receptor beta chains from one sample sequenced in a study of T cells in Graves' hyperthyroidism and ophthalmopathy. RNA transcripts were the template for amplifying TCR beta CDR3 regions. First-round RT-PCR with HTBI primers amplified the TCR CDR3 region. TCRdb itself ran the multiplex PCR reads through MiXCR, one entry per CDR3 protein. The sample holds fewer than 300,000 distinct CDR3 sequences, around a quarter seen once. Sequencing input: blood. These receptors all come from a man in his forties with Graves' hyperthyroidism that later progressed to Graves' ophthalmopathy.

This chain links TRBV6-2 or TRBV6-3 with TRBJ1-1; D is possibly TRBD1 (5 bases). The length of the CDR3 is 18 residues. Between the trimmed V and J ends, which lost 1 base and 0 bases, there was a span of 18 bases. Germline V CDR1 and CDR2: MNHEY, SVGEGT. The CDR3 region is CASSYWGSSISLNTEAFF. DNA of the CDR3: TGTGCCAGCAGTTACTGGGGCAGCTCCATCTCCTTGAACACTGAAGCTTTCTTT.

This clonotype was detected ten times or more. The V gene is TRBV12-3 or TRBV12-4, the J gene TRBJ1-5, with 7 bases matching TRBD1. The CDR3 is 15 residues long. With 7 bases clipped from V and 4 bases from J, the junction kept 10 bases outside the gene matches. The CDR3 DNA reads TGTGCCAGCACCCAGACAGGGCTAGGGAATCAGCCCCAGCATTTT. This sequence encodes CASTQTGLGNQPQHF.

The CDR3 is CSAERFGTGRTGELFF. In DNA, the CDR3 is TGCAGTGCGGAAAGATTCGGGACAGGGCGAACCGGGGAGCTGTTTTTT. The rearrangement links TRBV20-1 to TRBJ2-2; 9 bases map to TRBD1. Germline V gene sequence: CDR1 DFQATT, CDR2 SNEGSKA (reference sequence). Trimming took 6 bases from V and 5 from J; bases not matched to a gene: 13. This CDR3 is built from 16 residues.

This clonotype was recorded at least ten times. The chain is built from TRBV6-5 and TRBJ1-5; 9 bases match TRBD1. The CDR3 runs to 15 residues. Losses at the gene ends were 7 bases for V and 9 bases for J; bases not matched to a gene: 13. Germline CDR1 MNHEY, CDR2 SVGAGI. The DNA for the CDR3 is TGTGCCAGCATCAAGGACAGGGGCGCCGGTGGGCCCCAGCATTTT. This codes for CASIKDRGAGGPQHF.

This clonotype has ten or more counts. The CDR3 reads CASISRSSYEQYF. CDR3 DNA sequence: TGTGCCAGCATTTCACGGAGCTCCTACGAGCAGTACTTC. V usage is TRBV28 and J usage is TRBJ2-7; D unresolved. The CDR3 covers 13 residues. The germline V and J ends were trimmed by 7 bases and 0 bases, with 10 bases remaining between them. CDR1 and CDR2 from the germline V gene are MDHEN and SYDVKM.

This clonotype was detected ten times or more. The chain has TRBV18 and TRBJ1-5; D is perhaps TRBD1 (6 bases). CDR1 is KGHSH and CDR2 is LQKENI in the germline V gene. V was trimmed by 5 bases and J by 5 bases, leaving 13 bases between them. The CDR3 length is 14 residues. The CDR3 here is CASSAGQSHQPQHF. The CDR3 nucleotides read TGTGCCAGCTCAGCCGGACAGTCCCATCAGCCCCAGCATTTT. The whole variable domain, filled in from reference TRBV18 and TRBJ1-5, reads NAGVMQNPRHLVRRRGQEARLRCSPMKGHSHVYWYRQLPEEGLKFMVYLQKENIIDESGMPKERFSAEFPKEGPSILRIQQVVRGDSAAYFCASSAGQSHQPQHFGDGTRLSIL.

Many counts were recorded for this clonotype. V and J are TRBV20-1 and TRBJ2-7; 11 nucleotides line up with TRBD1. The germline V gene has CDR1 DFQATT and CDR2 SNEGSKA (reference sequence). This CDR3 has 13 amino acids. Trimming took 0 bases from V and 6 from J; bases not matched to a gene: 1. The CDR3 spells CSARDGTGGEQYF. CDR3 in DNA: TGCAGTGCTAGAGACGGGACAGGGGGCGAGCAGTACTTC.

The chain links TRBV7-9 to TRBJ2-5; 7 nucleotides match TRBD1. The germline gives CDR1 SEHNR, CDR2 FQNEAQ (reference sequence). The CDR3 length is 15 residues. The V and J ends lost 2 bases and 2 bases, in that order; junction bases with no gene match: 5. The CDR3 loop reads CASSLTGTEQETQYF. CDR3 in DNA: TGTGCCAGCAGCTTAACCGGGACAGAACAAGAGACCCAGTACTTC.

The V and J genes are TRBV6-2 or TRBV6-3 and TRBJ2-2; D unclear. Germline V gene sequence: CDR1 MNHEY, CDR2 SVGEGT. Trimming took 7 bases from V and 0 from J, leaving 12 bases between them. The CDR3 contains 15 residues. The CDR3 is CASTFPLPNTGELFF. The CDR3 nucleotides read TGTGCCAGCACCTTCCCACTACCGAACACCGGGGAGCTGTTTTTT.

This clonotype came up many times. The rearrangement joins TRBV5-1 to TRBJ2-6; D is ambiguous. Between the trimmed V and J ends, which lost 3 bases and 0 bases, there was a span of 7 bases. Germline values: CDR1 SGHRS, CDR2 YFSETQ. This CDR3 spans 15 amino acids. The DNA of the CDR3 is TGCGCCAGCAGCTCCGCAAGCTCTGGGGCCAACGTCCTGACTTTC. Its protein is CASSSASSGANVLTF.

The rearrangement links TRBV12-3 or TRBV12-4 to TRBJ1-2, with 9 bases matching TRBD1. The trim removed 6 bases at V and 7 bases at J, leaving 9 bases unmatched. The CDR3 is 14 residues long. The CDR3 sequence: CASSVDRGVGGYTF. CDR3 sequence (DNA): TGTGCCAGCAGCGTTGACAGGGGGGTGGGTGGCTACACCTTC.

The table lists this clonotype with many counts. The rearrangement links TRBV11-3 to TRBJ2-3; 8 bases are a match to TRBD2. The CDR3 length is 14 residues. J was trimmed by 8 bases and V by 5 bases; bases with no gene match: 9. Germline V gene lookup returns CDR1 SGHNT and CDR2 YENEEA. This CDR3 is CASSPMTSARTQYF. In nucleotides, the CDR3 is TGTGCCAGCAGCCCCATGACTAGCGCCCGTACGCAGTATTTT.

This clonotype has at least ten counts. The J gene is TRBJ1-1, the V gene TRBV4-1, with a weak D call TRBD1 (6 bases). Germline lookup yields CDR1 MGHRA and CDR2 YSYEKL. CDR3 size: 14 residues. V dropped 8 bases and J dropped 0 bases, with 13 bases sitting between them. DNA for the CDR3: TGCGCCAGCCGACAAACAGGGCTGAACACTGAAGCTTTCTTT. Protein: CASRQTGLNTEAFF.

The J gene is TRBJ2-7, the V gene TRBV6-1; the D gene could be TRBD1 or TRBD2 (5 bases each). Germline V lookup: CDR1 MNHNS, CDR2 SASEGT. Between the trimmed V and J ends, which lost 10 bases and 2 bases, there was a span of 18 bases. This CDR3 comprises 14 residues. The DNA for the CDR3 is TGTGCCAAAAGACTTCGGGACGGGCCCTACGAGCAGTACTTC. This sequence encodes CAKRLRDGPYEQYF.

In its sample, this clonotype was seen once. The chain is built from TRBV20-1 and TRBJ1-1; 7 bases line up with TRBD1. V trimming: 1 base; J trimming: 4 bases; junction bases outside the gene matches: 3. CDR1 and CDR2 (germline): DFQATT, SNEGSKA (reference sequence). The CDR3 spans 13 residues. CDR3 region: CSARATGSTEAFF. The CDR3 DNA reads TGCAGTGCTAGAGCGACAGGGAGCACTGAAGCTTTCTTT.

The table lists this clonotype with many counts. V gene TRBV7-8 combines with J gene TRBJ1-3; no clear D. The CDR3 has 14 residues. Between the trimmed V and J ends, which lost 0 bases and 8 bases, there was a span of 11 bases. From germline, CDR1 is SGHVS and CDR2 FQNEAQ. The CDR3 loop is CASSLAGLLDTIYF. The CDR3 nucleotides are TGTGCCAGCAGCTTAGCGGGTTTGTTGGACACCATATATTTT.

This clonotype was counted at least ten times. CDR3 sequence: CATSPTSTGLNQPQHF. The DNA of the CDR3 is TGTGCCACCAGCCCTACCTCGACAGGGCTAAATCAGCCCCAGCATTTT. V gene TRBV15 combines with J gene TRBJ1-5; the match to TRBD1 covers 7 bases. CDR3 size: 16 residues. CDR1 is LNHNV, CDR2 YYDKDF, per germline (reference sequence). Trimming took 5 bases from V and 4 from J; bases not matched to a gene: 11.

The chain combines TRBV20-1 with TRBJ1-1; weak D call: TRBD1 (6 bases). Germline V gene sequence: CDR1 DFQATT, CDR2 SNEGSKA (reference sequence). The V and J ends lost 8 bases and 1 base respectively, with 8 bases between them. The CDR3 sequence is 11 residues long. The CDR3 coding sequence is TGCAGTACGACAGGGAACACTGAAGCTTTCTTT. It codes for CSTTGNTEAFF.

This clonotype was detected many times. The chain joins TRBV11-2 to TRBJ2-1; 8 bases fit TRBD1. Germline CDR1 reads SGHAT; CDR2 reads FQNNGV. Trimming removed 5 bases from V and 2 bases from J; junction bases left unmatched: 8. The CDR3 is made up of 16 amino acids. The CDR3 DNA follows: TGTGCCAGCAGCCAAGGACAGGGCGGCACCTACAATGAGCAGTTCTTC. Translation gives CASSQGQGGTYNEQFF.

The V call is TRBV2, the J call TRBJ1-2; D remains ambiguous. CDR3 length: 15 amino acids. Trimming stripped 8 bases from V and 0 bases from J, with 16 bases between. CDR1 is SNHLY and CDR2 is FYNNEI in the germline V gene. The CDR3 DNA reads TGTGCCAGCTCCGGTGAGGTCATAACTAACTATGGCTACACCTTC. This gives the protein CASSGEVITNYGYTF.

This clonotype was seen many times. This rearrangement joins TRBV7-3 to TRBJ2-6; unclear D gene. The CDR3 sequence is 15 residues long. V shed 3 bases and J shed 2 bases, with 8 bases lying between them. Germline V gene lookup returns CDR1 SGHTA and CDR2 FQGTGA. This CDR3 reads CASSFNSPGANVLTF. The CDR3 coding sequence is TGTGCCAGCAGCTTCAATAGCCCTGGGGCCAACGTCCTGACTTTC.

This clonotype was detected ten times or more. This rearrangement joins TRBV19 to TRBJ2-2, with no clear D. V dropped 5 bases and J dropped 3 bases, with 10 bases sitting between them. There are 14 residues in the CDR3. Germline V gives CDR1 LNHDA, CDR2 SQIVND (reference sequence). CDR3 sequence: CASSHSTDTGELFF. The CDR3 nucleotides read TGTGCCAGTAGTCATTCCACCGACACCGGGGAGCTGTTTTTT. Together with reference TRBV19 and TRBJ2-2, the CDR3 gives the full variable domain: DGGITQSPKYLFRKEGQNVTLSCEQNLNHDAMYWYRQDPGQGLRLIYYSQIVNDFQKGDIAEGYSVSREKKESFPLTVTSAQKNPTAFYLCASSHSTDTGELFFGEGSRLTVL.

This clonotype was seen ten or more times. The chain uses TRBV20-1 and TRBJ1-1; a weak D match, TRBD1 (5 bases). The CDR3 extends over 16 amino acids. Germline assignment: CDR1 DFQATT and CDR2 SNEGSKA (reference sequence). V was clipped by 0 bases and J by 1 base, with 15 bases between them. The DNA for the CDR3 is TGCAGTGCTAGAGATCACGGGGCGCTTAGGAACACTGAAGCTTTCTTT. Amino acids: CSARDHGALRNTEAFF.

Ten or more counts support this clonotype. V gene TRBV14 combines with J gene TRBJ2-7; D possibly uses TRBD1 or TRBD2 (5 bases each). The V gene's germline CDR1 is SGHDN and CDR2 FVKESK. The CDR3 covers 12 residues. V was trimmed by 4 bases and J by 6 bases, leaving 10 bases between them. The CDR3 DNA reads TGTGCCAGCAGCCCTTCGGGGACCGAGCAGTACTTC. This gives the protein CASSPSGTEQYF.

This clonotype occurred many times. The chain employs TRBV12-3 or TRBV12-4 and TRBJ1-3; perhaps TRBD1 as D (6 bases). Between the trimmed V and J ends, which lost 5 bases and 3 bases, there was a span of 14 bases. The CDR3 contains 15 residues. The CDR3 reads CASSLVGGGGNTIYF. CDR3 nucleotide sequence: TGTGCCAGCAGTCTGGTGGGAGGGGGTGGAAACACCATATATTTT.

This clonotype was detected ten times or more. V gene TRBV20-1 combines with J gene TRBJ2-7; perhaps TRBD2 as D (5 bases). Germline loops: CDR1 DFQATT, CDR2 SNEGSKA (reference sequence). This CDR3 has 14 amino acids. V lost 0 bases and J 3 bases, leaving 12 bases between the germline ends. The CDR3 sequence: CSAREVRGGYEQYF. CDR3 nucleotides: TGCAGTGCTAGAGAAGTTCGAGGAGGCTACGAGCAGTACTTC.

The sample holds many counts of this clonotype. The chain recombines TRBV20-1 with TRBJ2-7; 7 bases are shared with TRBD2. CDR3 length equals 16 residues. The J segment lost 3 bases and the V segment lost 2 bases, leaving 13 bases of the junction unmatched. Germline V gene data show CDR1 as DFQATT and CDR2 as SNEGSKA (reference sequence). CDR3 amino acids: CSARSPPMREGYEQYF. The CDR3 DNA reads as TGCAGTGCTAGATCTCCTCCGATGAGGGAGGGCTACGAGCAGTACTTC.

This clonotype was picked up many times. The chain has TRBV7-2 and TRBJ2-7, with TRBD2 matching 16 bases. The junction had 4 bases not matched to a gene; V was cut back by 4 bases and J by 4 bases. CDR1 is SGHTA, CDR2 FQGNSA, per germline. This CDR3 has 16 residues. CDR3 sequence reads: CASSSGTSGRAYEQYF. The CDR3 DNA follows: TGTGCCAGCAGCTCCGGGACTAGCGGGAGGGCATACGAGCAGTACTTC.

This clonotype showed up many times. The CDR3 sequence: CASSPDRGPQETQYF. CDR3 in DNA: TGTGCCAGCAGCCCAGACAGGGGGCCTCAAGAGACCCAGTACTTC. The chain links TRBV9 to TRBJ2-5; 10 bases map to TRBD1. Per germline, CDR1 SGDLS and CDR2 YYNGEE. V gave up 4 bases and J gave up 2 bases; unmatched junction bases: 5. The CDR3 is 15 residues long.